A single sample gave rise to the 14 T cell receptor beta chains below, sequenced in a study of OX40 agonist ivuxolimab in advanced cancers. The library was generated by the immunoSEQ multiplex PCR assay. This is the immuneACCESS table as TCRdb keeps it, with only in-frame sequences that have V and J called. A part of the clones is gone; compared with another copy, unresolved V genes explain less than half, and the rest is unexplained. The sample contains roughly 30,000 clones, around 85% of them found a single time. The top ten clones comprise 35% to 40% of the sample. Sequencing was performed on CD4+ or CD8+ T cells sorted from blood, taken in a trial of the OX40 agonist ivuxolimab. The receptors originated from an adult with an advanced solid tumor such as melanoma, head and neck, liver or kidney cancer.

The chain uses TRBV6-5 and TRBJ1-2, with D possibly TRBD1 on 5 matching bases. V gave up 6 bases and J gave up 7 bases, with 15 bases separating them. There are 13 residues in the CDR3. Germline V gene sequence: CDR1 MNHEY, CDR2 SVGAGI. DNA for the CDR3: TGTGCCAGCAGCCTGGGGACCTTTAGTGGCTACACCTTC. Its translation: CASSLGTFSGYTF.

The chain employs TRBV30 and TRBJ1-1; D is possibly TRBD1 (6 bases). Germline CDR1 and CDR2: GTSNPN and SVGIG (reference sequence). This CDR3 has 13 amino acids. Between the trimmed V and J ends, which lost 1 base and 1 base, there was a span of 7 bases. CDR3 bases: TGTGCCTGGAGTGAGACAGGGAACACTGAAGCTTTCTTT. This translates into CAWSETGNTEAFF. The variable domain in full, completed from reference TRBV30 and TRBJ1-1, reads SQTIHQWPATLVQPVGSPLSLECTVEGTSNPNLYWYRQAAGRGLQLLFYSVGIGQISSEVPQNLSASRPQDRQFILSSKKLLLSDSGFYLCAWSETGNTEAFFGQGTRLTVV.

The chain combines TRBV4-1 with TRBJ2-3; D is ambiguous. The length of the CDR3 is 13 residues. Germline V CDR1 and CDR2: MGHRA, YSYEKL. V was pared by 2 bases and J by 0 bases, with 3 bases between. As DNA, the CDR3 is TGCGCCAGCAGCCAAACTAGCACAGATACGCAGTATTTT. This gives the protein CASSQTSTDTQYF.

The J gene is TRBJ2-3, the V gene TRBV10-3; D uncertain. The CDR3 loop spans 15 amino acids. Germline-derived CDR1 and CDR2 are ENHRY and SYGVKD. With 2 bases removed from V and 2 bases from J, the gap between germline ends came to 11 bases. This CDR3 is CAISEGSANTDTQYF. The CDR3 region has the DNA TGTGCCATCAGTGAGGGTTCGGCTAACACAGATACGCAGTATTTT.

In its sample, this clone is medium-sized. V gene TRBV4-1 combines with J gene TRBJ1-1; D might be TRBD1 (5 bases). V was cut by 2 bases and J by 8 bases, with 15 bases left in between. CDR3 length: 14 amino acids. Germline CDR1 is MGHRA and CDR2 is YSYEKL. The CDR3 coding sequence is TGCGCCAGCAGCCAACAGCCCGGGGCAGTCGAAGCTTTCTTT. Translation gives CASSQQPGAVEAFF.

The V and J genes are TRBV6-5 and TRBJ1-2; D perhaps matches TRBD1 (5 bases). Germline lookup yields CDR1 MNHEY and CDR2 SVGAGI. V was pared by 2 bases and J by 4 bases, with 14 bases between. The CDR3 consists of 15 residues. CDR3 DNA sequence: TGTGCCAGCAGTTACAACCAGGGTTTTTTCTATGGCTACACCTTC. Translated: CASSYNQGFFYGYTF.

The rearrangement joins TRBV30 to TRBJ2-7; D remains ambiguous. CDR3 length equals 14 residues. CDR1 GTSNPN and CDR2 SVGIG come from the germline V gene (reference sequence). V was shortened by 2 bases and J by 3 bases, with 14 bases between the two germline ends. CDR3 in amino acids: CAWSLALGDYEQYF. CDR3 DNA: TGTGCCTGGAGTTTGGCCCTAGGCGACTACGAGCAGTACTTC.

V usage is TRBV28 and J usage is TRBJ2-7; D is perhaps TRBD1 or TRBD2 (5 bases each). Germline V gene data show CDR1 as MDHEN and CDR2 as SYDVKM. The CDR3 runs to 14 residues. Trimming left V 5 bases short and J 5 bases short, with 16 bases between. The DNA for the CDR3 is TGTGCCAGCAGTCCGGACGGGGAAGGGGACGAGCAGTACTTC. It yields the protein CASSPDGEGDEQYF.

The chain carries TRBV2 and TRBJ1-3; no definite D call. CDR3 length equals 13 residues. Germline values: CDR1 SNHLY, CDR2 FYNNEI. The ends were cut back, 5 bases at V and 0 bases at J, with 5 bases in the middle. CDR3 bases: TGTGCCAGCAGTTCCTACTCTGGAAACACCATATATTTT. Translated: CASSSYSGNTIYF.

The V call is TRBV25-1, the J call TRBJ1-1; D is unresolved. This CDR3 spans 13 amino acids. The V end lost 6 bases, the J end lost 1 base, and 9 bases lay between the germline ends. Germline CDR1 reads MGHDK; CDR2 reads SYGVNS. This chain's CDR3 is CASSKGGNTEAFF. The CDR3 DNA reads TGTGCCAGCAGCAAGGGAGGGAACACTGAAGCTTTCTTT.

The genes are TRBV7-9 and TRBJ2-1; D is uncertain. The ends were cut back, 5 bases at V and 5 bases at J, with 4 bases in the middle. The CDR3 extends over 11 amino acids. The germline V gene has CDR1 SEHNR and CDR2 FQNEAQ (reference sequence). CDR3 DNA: TGTGCCAGCAGCGAAAACAATGAGCAGTTCTTC. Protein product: CASSENNEQFF.

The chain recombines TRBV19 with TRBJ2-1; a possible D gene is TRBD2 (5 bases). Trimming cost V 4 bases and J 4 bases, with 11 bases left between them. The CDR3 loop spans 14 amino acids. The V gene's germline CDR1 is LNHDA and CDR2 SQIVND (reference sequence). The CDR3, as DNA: TGTGCCAGTAGTACCTCGGGGTATTACAATGAGCAGTTCTTC. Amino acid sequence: CASSTSGYYNEQFF.

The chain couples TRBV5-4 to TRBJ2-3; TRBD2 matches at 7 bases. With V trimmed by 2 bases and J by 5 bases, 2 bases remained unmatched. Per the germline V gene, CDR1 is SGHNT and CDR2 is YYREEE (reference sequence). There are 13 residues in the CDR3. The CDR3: CASSLAGKDTQYF. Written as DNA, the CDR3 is TGTGCCAGCAGCTTAGCGGGAAAAGATACGCAGTATTTT.

CDR3 bases: TGTGCCAGTCTGGGACTAGCGGGAGGGAGCTCCTACAATGAGCAGTTCTTC. It is translated as CASLGLAGGSSYNEQFF. V gene TRBV2 combines with J gene TRBJ2-1; 16 positions match TRBD2. V was clipped by 9 bases and J by 0 bases; unmatched bases: 5. This CDR3 region has 17 residues. CDR1 and CDR2 from the germline V gene are SNHLY and FYNNEI.